This T cell receptor beta chain derives from a study of lymphopenia after photon versus proton radiotherapy. Clones were sequenced by immunoSEQ multiplex PCR, and TCRdb holds only the in-frame ones, with some missing. In the table there are 45,000 to 65,000 clones, 92% of which are singletons. To note about this clone: The antigen remains undetermined.

General study points: Larger post-nadir TCR diversity loss correlated inversely with survival in deceased patients. After lymphocyte nadir, photon-treated repertoires showed oligoclonal expansion, especially CD8+ Temra.

Deletions cut 7 bases from V and 6 bases from J, with 14 bases between. Germline CDR1 and CDR2: MNHEY and SVGAGI. The CDR3 extends over 13 amino acids. The sequence came from a woman aged 40 to 50 with cholangiocarcinoma. The chain has TRBV6-5 and TRBJ2-3; D assignment may be TRBD1 or TRBD2 (6 bases each). This sample comprised peripheral blood, obtained from a patient treated with photon-based radiotherapy. CDR3 residues: CASIRGQGDTQYF. In DNA, the CDR3 is TGTGCCAGCATCCGGGGGCAGGGGGATACGCAGTATTTT.